The rows below give T cell receptor beta chains drawn from one sample of a study of beta chain features in type 1 diabetes. Libraries were prepared by immunoSEQ multiplex PCR; TCRdb keeps only in-frame clonotypes and omits some of them. The table records hundreds of thousands of clones, over 12% of them present only once. Source material: naive CD4+ T cells from blood. Receptors originate from a man aged 18 to 29 with type 1 diabetes. CDR3s include the opening cysteine and the closing phenylalanine or tryptophan. D genes are given only for firm matches. Size values are once, few and many counts, or a class for expanded clones, and some rows have none.

TRBV4-1	.	TRBJ1-1	few	CASSPLVQGTWGAFF	TGCGCCAGCAGCCCATTGGTCCAGGGCACATGGGGAGCTTTCTTT
TRBV30	.	TRBJ2-7	.	CAWSRRSSYEQYF	TGTGCCTGGAGTAGGAGGAGCTCCTACGAGCAGTACTTC
TRBV25-1	.	TRBJ1-1	once	CASSGQGRTEAFF	TGTGCCAGCAGTGGCCAGGGCCGCACTGAAGCTTTCTTT
TRBV7-2	TRBD1	TRBJ2-6	few	CASSLIGTGAGANVLTF	TGTGCCAGCAGCTTAATAGGCACAGGGGCTGGGGCCAACGTCCTGACTTTC
TRBV6-5	TRBD2	TRBJ2-1	.	CASSYRVGGPYFF	TGTGCCAGCAGTTACCGAGTGGGAGGGCCCTATTTCTTC
TRBV30	.	TRBJ1-2	few	CAWSVKGPRYTF	TGTGCCTGGAGTGTTAAAGGTCCGCGCTACACCTTC
TRBV18	TRBD1	TRBJ2-5	.	CASSDSGTGARETQYF	TGTGCCAGCTCTGATTCTGGGACAGGGGCGAGAGAGACCCAGTACTTC
TRBV30	.	TRBJ1-3	once	CAWSVAGEAGNTIYF	TGTGCCTGGAGTGTGGCTGGGGAGGCTGGAAACACCATATATTTT
TRBV10-3	TRBD2	TRBJ2-1	few	CAISDGTRLYEQFF	TGTGCCATCAGTGACGGGACTAGACTGTATGAGCAGTTCTTC
TRBV30	.	TRBJ1-5	few	CAWSMGVYSNQPQHF	TGTGCCTGGTCCATGGGGGTTTATAGCAATCAGCCCCAGCATTTT
TRBV11-3	.	TRBJ2-7	.	CASSGSSYEQYF	TGTGCCAGCAGCGGTAGCTCCTACGAGCAGTACTTC
TRBV7-9	.	TRBJ2-2	many	CASSFAGELFF	TGTGCCAGCAGCTTTGCCGGGGAGCTGTTTTTT
TRBV12-5	.	TRBJ2-1	few	CASGLFTGEQFF	TGTGCTAGTGGTTTGTTCACAGGGGAGCAGTTCTTC
TRBV6-6	.	TRBJ2-5	few	CATADPYQETQYF	TGTGCCACCGCGGACCCGTACCAAGAGACCCAGTACTTC
TRBV6-1	.	TRBJ2-1	.	CASSEVREGEQFF	TGTGCCAGCAGTGAGGTCAGGGAAGGCGAGCAGTTCTTC
TRBV7-2	.	TRBJ1-1	.	CASSPGPNTEAFF	TGTGCCAGCAGCCCAGGGCCCAACACTGAAGCTTTCTTT
TRBV5-6	TRBD1	TRBJ1-1	few	CASSVPGQGNTEAFF	TGTGCCAGCAGCGTGCCGGGACAGGGGAACACTGAAGCTTTCTTT
TRBV7-2	.	TRBJ2-1	.	CASSRPRDNYNEQFF	TGTGCCAGCAGCCGCCCTCGGGACAACTACAATGAGCAGTTCTTC
TRBV28	TRBD1	TRBJ1-2	.	CASSTSGTVPNYGYTF	TGTGCCAGCAGTACTTCCGGGACAGTCCCTAACTATGGCTACACCTTC
TRBV6-1	TRBD1	TRBJ1-2	once	CASSGDSGSYGYTF	TGTGCCAGCAGTGGGGACAGCGGGAGCTATGGCTACACCTTC
TRBV4-1	.	TRBJ2-1	.	CASSHDDLGEQFF	TGCGCCAGCAGCCACGATGATCTGGGTGAGCAGTTCTTC
TRBV2	.	TRBJ1-1	.	CASSEALRTPFF	TGTGCCAGCAGTGAAGCGCTTCGGACCCCCTTCTTT
TRBV5-1	.	TRBJ2-1	few	CASSLDLYNEQFF	TGCGCCAGCAGCTTGGATTTGTACAATGAGCAGTTCTTC
TRBV25-1	TRBD2	TRBJ2-2	few	CASSEWNLAGVGELFF	TGTGCCAGCAGTGAATGGAATCTAGCGGGAGTCGGGGAGCTGTTTTTT
TRBV19	TRBD2	TRBJ2-1	few	CASSIVRLAGGFGNEQFF	TGTGCCAGTAGTATAGTTCGACTAGCGGGAGGGTTTGGGAATGAGCAGTTCTTC
TRBV9	.	TRBJ1-1	few	CASSVGGGRITEAFF	TGTGCCAGCAGCGTTGGGGGAGGACGGATAACTGAAGCTTTCTTT
TRBV5-4	.	TRBJ2-5	.	CASSQPGEETQYF	TGTGCCAGCAGCCAACCGGGAGAAGAGACCCAGTACTTC
TRBV6-6	TRBD2	TRBJ2-1	few	CASSSLEREYGEQFF	TGTGCCAGCAGCTCTTTGGAGCGGGAGTATGGTGAGCAGTTCTTC
TRBV27	.	TRBJ2-7	.	CASRRFSGDEQYF	TGTGCCAGCAGGCGCTTCTCGGGGGACGAGCAGTACTTC
TRBV28	.	TRBJ1-2	.	CASSLGGEGNYGYTF	TGTGCCAGCAGTTTGGGAGGGGAAGGGAACTATGGCTACACCTTC
TRBV7-2	.	TRBJ2-3	.	CASSSRPSVLGIPDTQYF	TGTGCCAGCAGTTCCAGACCTAGCGTGCTCGGAATCCCAGATACGCAGTATTTT
TRBV7-2	TRBD2	TRBJ2-3	few	CASSPRLAGPTDTQYF	TGTGCCAGCAGCCCTCGACTAGCGGGGCCCACAGATACGCAGTATTTT
TRBV20-1	.	TRBJ2-5	.	CSASKETQYF	TGCAGTGCGTCGAAGGAGACCCAGTACTTC
TRBV6-1	.	TRBJ2-5	few	CASSEGSAQETQYF	TGTGCCAGCAGTGAAGGGTCGGCCCAAGAGACCCAGTACTTC
TRBV30	TRBD1	TRBJ2-5	few	CAWLQGTGAGETQYF	TGTGCCTGGTTGCAAGGGACAGGGGCCGGGGAGACCCAGTACTTC
TRBV2	.	TRBJ2-6	.	CASSDRSGANVLTF	TGTGCCAGCAGTGACCGCTCTGGGGCCAACGTCCTGACTTTC
TRBV6-5	.	TRBJ2-7	few	CASSSPGAYGYEQYF	TGTGCCAGCAGTTCCCCGGGAGCCTATGGTTACGAGCAGTACTTC
TRBV7-9	.	TRBJ1-2	few	CASSFARDYGYTF	TGTGCCAGCAGCTTCGCCAGGGACTATGGCTACACCTTC
TRBV6-1	.	TRBJ1-5	few	CASSEARQNSNQPQHF	TGTGCCAGCAGTGAAGCGCGGCAGAATAGCAATCAGCCCCAGCATTTT
TRBV2	.	TRBJ1-2	.	CASSEGVNYGYTF	TGTGCCAGCAGTGAAGGAGTTAACTATGGCTACACCTTC
TRBV9	TRBD2	TRBJ2-1	few	CASSVVAGGGTSGPHSYNEQFF	TGTGCCAGCAGCGTAGTAGCTGGGGGTGGGACTAGCGGGCCTCACTCCTACAATGAGCAGTTCTTC
TRBV5-6	.	TRBJ1-4	.	CASSRTRTNEKLFF	TGTGCCAGCAGTCGGACAAGAACTAATGAAAAACTGTTTTTT
TRBV4-1	.	TRBJ1-2	few	CASSQAVRGEYYGYTF	TGCGCCAGCAGCCAAGCCGTGCGGGGCGAATACTATGGCTACACCTTC
TRBV2	.	TRBJ2-3	few	CASSEGERPTDTQYF	TGTGCCAGCAGTGAAGGGGAAAGGCCCACAGATACGCAGTATTTT
TRBV9	.	TRBJ2-1	.	CASSVVRGSGNNEQFF	TGTGCCAGCAGCGTAGTCCGGGGGTCAGGGAACAATGAGCAGTTCTTC
TRBV14	TRBD2	TRBJ2-7	few	CASSRVGGSGDEQYF	TGTGCCAGCAGCCGCGTCGGGGGTAGCGGGGACGAGCAGTACTTC
TRBV7-2	.	TRBJ2-5	.	CASSFLASGYETQYF	TGTGCCAGCAGCTTCCTAGCGTCAGGGTATGAGACCCAGTACTTC
TRBV2	.	TRBJ2-3	.	CASSEARTSRQDTQYF	TGTGCCAGCAGTGAAGCGCGCACTAGCAGGCAGGATACGCAGTATTTT
TRBV9	TRBD2	TRBJ2-7	.	CASSPGGRSSYEQYF	TGTGCCAGCAGTCCCGGGGGGAGAAGCTCCTACGAGCAGTACTTC
TRBV29-1	.	TRBJ2-7	few	CSVRGDEQYF	TGCAGCGTTAGAGGGGACGAGCAGTACTTC
TRBV4-3	.	TRBJ1-6	few	CASSRTRAYNSPLHF	TGCGCCAGCAGCCGAACCCGGGCCTATAATTCACCCCTCCACTTT
TRBV4-3	TRBD1	TRBJ1-4	few	CASTRGGAANEKLFF	TGCGCCAGCACCCGAGGGGGCGCAGCTAATGAAAAACTGTTTTTT
TRBV7-2	.	TRBJ1-1	.	CASSLDHRVYTEAFF	TGTGCCAGCAGCTTAGACCACAGGGTTTACACTGAAGCTTTCTTT
TRBV2	.	TRBJ1-2	few	CASSLLLTTMGYTF	TGTGCCAGCAGTCTTTTGCTTACTACAATGGGCTACACCTTC
TRBV5-6	.	TRBJ1-2	once	CASSLSQSYGYTF	TGTGCCAGCAGCTTGTCACAGTCATATGGCTACACCTTC
TRBV11-2	TRBD2	TRBJ2-4	.	CASSLRQGTSVKAKNIQYF	TGTGCCAGCAGCTTAAGGCAGGGGACTAGCGTTAAAGCCAAAAACATTCAGTACTTC
TRBV6-1	.	TRBJ2-3	.	CASSGTDTDTQYF	TGTGCCAGCAGTGGAACAGACACAGATACGCAGTATTTT
TRBV19	.	TRBJ1-1	.	CATHGRLNTEVFF	TGTGCCACACATGGGCGACTTAACACTGAAGTTTTCTTT
TRBV5-4	TRBD1	TRBJ1-2	.	CASSPREGQGAGYTF	TGTGCCAGCAGCCCTAGGGAGGGACAGGGGGCTGGCTACACCTTC
TRBV6-6	.	TRBJ1-5	few	CASRSTGDGPQHF	TGTGCCAGCAGATCGACAGGAGATGGGCCCCAGCATTTT